Here is one T cell receptor (beta chain) with its context. What this receptor recognizes is not known. The record has no base qualities; no much larger clone is one base away. The source of the sample is a study of T-cell memory formation after mild COVID-19 (dated by TCRdb to the early 2020s). With regard to the full study: Most TCR sequence clusters were specific to one of the two donors. In a couple of donors, T-cell clones that expanded and contracted after mild COVID-19 were followed by sequencing TCRalpha and TCRbeta repertoires longitudinally. Two young, previously healthy adult volunteers made up the cohort, one male and one female. The study at large found these results: Clones that contracted from day 15 to 85 showed balanced CD4/CD8 phenotypes, whereas a second wave of clones that expanded from day 15 to 37 leaned towards CD4+. The second-wave clones that peaked on day 37 were not confirmed to be SARS-CoV-2 specific. Contracting CD4+ clones turned up mainly in the CM and EM memory subsets, whereas EMRA was where CD8+ clones were enriched. The detection of some responding clones in pre-infection memory suggests that pre-existing cross-reactive memory T cells joined the SARS-CoV-2 response. Only two mild cases were covered by the study, and larger cohorts that include severe cases with pre-infection samples were considered necessary.

Instrument used: Illumina NovaSeq 6000. cDNA libraries for TCRalpha and TCRbeta were prepared by 5'RACE using constant-segment primers, with sample barcodes and unique molecular identifiers added. RNA was extracted from every sample with Trizol reagent. The libraries were amplified in two PCR steps, and the second step added a second sample barcode and Illumina TruSeq adapters. Sequencing of libraries was performed on an Illumina NovaSeq with 2 x 150 bp paired-end reads. On the study's bioinformatics: Reads were demultiplexed and collapsed into UMI-guided consensus sequences with migec v1.2.7. Using mixcr v2.1.11, UMI consensuses were aligned to TRA and TRB V and J templates and then assembled into clonotypes. Expanded or contracted clonotypes were those called significant by both edgeR and NoisET, with noise models trained on biological replicates. For edgeR calls, the cutoffs were a false discovery rate-adjusted p below 0.01 and a log2 fold-change threshold of 1. As an exploratory analysis of dynamics, max-normalized trajectories of the 1000 most abundant clonotypes were examined by PCA with hierarchical clustering. Each responding clone was given a CD4 or CD8 phenotype based on the CD4+ and CD8+ repertoires, which had been sequenced separately. TCRdb trimmed public reads at Q25 via fastp, called clones via MiXCR and kept in-frame beta chains. Rows merge per CDR3 protein into single entries with the most common DNA and genes. These V and J calls rely on TCRdb rather than the paper's analysis. For this sample the table gives more than 450,000 distinct CDR3 sequences, of which approximately 18% were detected only once. The leading ten clones occupy around 11% of the sample.

Ficoll-Paque density gradient centrifugation was the method used to isolate PBMCs. From the cysteine up to the phenylalanine, the CDR3 has a length of 14 residues. Solely the CDR3 DNA is kept, with 42 bases framed from the first base. In the germline V gene (reference sequence), CDR1 corresponds to SEHNR and CDR2 to FQNEAQ. Cut back by 5 bases and 6 bases, the V and J ends lie 13 bases apart. The chain was built from TRBV7-9 and TRBJ2-2; the D region possibly corresponds to TRBD2 (6 bases align). The TCR was taken from an adult woman who had mild COVID-19 (a few samples of this study predate the infection). The sample titles of this study are shuffled in the database, so cell type and time point are left out; the donor was told from shared clones. Sequenced: PBMCs or a T cell subset sorted from them (not recorded which). CDR3 reads: CASSAPGLSGELFF. The DNA reads as follows: TGTGCCAGCAGCGCTCCGGGACTCTCCGGGGAGCTGTTTTTT. With the portions outside the CDR3 filled from the reference TRBV7-9 and TRBJ2-2 genes, the complete variable region becomes DTGVSQNPRHKITKRGQNVTFRCDPISEHNRLYWYRQTLGQGPEFLTYFQNEAQLEKSRLLSDRFSAERPKGSFSTLEIQRTEQGDSAMYLCASSAPGLSGELFFGEGSRLTVL.